Listed below are T cell receptor beta chains from one sample, sequenced in a study of cytomegalovirus exposure and HLA in healthy donors. The protocol was immunoSEQ multiplex PCR, while the TCRdb copy is restricted to in-frame clones and leaves out a portion. Of fewer than 140,000 clones in the sample, about 81% were seen once. Material: PBMCs. These receptors all come from a male donor in good health and CMV-seropositive. The conserved cysteine and the conserved F or W are not part of the CDR3 here. D genes are given only for firm matches. Size is omitted from some rows. Given values are once, few, many or a class for expanded clones.

size: -; D: TRBD2; J: TRBJ2-7; V: TRBV18; CDR3: ASSPIIAGLGEQY
size: few; D: -; J: TRBJ1-1; V: TRBV4-3; CDR3: ASRTAIRSVSEAF
size: -; D: -; J: TRBJ1-5; V: TRBV28; CDR3: ASSSGFQPQH
size: -; D: TRBD1; J: TRBJ2-7; V: TRBV7-2; CDR3: ASSPSRGHREQY
size: once; D: -; J: TRBJ1-3; V: TRBV19; CDR3: ASSGIPGTIY
size: -; D: TRBD2; J: TRBJ2-7; V: TRBV18; CDR3: ASSSGLAGGFDEQY
size: -; D: TRBD2; J: TRBJ2-1; V: TRBV29-1; CDR3: SVEGLPLDEQF
size: -; D: -; J: TRBJ1-1; V: TRBV30; CDR3: AWSVQQNTEAF
size: -; D: TRBD1; J: TRBJ1-2; V: TRBV27; CDR3: ATAGTANYGYT
size: few; D: TRBD1; J: TRBJ2-3; V: TRBV6-1; CDR3: ASSEVVQTGASPDTQY
size: -; D: -; J: TRBJ2-1; V: TRBV6-1; CDR3: ASSVRQGSFYEQF
size: few; D: TRBD1; J: TRBJ2-7; V: TRBV6-5; CDR3: ASRGQAYEQY
size: -; D: TRBD1; J: TRBJ2-7; V: TRBV19; CDR3: AVRDSLTYEQY
size: -; D: TRBD2; J: TRBJ2-1; V: TRBV29-1; CDR3: SVLRLAGGPYNEQF
size: -; D: -; J: TRBJ1-1; V: TRBV6-1; CDR3: ASEWEDTEAF
size: -; D: -; J: TRBJ2-6; V: TRBV9; CDR3: ASSGGVSGANVLT
size: -; D: TRBD1; J: TRBJ1-1; V: TRBV30; CDR3: AWRGQGVGTEAF
size: -; D: -; J: TRBJ1-1; V: TRBV2; CDR3: ASSLSSPEAF
size: -; D: TRBD2; J: TRBJ2-2; V: TRBV7-2; CDR3: ASSPGLASGELF
size: -; D: TRBD1; J: TRBJ1-6; V: TRBV5-6; CDR3: ASSYRGSYNSPLH
size: few; D: -; J: TRBJ1-5; V: TRBV28; CDR3: ASSMRTNNQPQH
size: -; D: -; J: TRBJ2-1; V: TRBV7-8; CDR3: ASSSGQFEQF
size: -; D: TRBD2; J: TRBJ2-3; V: TRBV2; CDR3: ASGGTSGKDTQY
size: -; D: TRBD1; J: TRBJ2-7; V: TRBV27; CDR3: ASAGTGGFHEQY
size: many; D: TRBD1; J: TRBJ2-7; V: TRBV9; CDR3: ASSPQGQGFYEQY
size: -; D: TRBD1; J: TRBJ1-1; V: TRBV18; CDR3: ASSSPTGVVAEAF
size: -; D: -; J: TRBJ1-1; V: TRBV29-1; CDR3: SVVRPENTEAF
size: once; D: TRBD1; J: TRBJ1-2; V: TRBV29-1; CDR3: SVEYRDSHNYGYT
size: -; D: TRBD2; J: TRBJ2-7; V: TRBV9; CDR3: ASSPIRTSGTYEQY
size: -; D: -; J: TRBJ2-5; V: TRBV7-3; CDR3: ASSFRGETQY
size: once; D: -; J: TRBJ1-2; V: TRBV7-2; CDR3: ASSSPGRNYGYT
size: -; D: -; J: TRBJ1-4; V: TRBV4-3; CDR3: ASSQDTSGEKLF
size: -; D: -; J: TRBJ2-7; V: TRBV7-2; CDR3: ASSLAPGEQY
size: -; D: -; J: TRBJ2-1; V: TRBV2; CDR3: ASRYLEGWSNEQF
size: -; D: -; J: TRBJ2-7; V: TRBV4-1; CDR3: ASSQEGLEYEQY
size: few; D: -; J: TRBJ2-7; V: TRBV2; CDR3: ASSEEVGRGNEQY
size: -; D: TRBD1; J: TRBJ1-1; V: TRBV5-1; CDR3: ASSGSRDRGLDTEAF
size: -; D: TRBD2; J: TRBJ2-7; V: TRBV7-8; CDR3: ASSFLSSGLAGVDFYEQY
size: few; D: TRBD1; J: TRBJ2-7; V: TRBV5-6; CDR3: ASSLPGQGAHEQY
size: -; D: TRBD2; J: TRBJ2-1; V: TRBV6-4; CDR3: ASSDSTSGSNEQF
size: -; D: TRBD1; J: TRBJ1-1; V: TRBV6-6; CDR3: ASRPSQGTNTEAF
size: -; D: TRBD1; J: TRBJ2-7; V: TRBV7-2; CDR3: ASSARTGGNYEQY
size: once; D: -; J: TRBJ2-7; V: TRBV5-1; CDR3: ASSLEPGLLYEQY
size: once; D: TRBD2; J: TRBJ2-1; V: TRBV6-1; CDR3: ASISGGSNNEQF
size: -; D: TRBD1; J: TRBJ1-2; V: TRBV20-1; CDR3: SPDRGTGYT
size: -; D: TRBD1; J: TRBJ2-7; V: TRBV9; CDR3: ASSAGTGGSEQY
size: -; D: -; J: TRBJ2-5; V: TRBV6-6; CDR3: ASSYRDRPRETQY
size: -; D: -; J: TRBJ1-2; V: TRBV7-9; CDR3: ASSLLEGGGYT
size: few; D: TRBD1; J: TRBJ1-4; V: TRBV7-2; CDR3: ASSLGTGAGEKLF
size: -; D: TRBD2; J: TRBJ2-7; V: TRBV5-6; CDR3: ASSLPLLGLAGTYEQY
size: -; D: -; J: TRBJ1-5; V: TRBV7-9; CDR3: ASSPVDSLGSNQPQH
size: -; D: -; J: TRBJ2-3; V: TRBV7-6; CDR3: ASSLGGSRADTQY
size: -; D: TRBD1; J: TRBJ1-3; V: TRBV9; CDR3: ASSHKLTGESGNTIY